The 18 T cell receptor beta chains given below trace back to one sample, sequenced in a study of shared clonotypes between healthy human individuals. Data came from immunoSEQ multiplex PCR; TCRdb stores just in-frame clones and leaves some out. Found here are 2,500,000 or so clones, under 95% of them singletons; the top ten hold about 0.38%. The material sequenced was naive CD4+ T cells from PBMCs. Subset meaning: CD45RA+ positively selected. The receptors here all came from a man between 18 and 35 years old in good health. Some clones in this sample may be carry-over from other donors' samples.

The chain is built from TRBV6-1 and TRBJ2-1; 7 bases map to TRBD2. Per germline, CDR1 MNHNS and CDR2 SASEGT. The CDR3 contains 15 residues. Trimming cost V 8 bases and J 6 bases; bases outside gene matches: 13. The CDR3 nucleotides are TGTGCCAGCTCGAACTCCGGGACTACTTCCAATGAGCAGTTCTTC. This codes for CASSNSGTTSNEQFF.

The chain is built from TRBV15 and TRBJ2-1, with D maybe TRBD1 (5 bases). Trimming removed 3 bases at V and 6 bases at J, with 18 bases between. The CDR3 runs 16 residues. Germline V lookup: CDR1 LNHNV, CDR2 YYDKDF (reference sequence). CDR3 protein: CATSSQDTARGNEQFF. The CDR3 DNA reads as TGTGCCACCAGCAGTCAAGATACCGCAAGGGGCAATGAGCAGTTCTTC.

The chain combines TRBV10-3 with TRBJ2-2; the D call may be TRBD1 or TRBD2 (6 bases each). The CDR3 extends over 14 amino acids. Germline lookup yields CDR1 ENHRY and CDR2 SYGVKD. Between the trimmed V and J ends, which lost 5 bases and 4 bases, there was a span of 11 bases. CDR3 in DNA: TGTGCCATCAGTCGGGGGCGTAGCACCGGGGAGCTGTTTTTT. It encodes CAISRGRSTGELFF.

This clone was seen a single time. The CDR3 here is CASSPDGGKAFF. As DNA, the CDR3 is TGTGCCAGCTCACCCGACGGGGGCAAGGCTTTCTTT. The chain recombines TRBV18 with TRBJ1-1, with a possible D match to TRBD1 (6 bases). V was trimmed by 3 bases and J by 11 bases, leaving 13 bases between them. The CDR3 length is 12 residues. Germline V gene sequence: CDR1 KGHSH, CDR2 LQKENI.

The chain joins TRBV4-3 to TRBJ1-4; D is possibly TRBD1 (6 bases). Germline CDR1 and CDR2: LGHNA and YSLEER. The length of the CDR3 is 15 residues. The ends were cut back, 1 base at V and 7 bases at J, with 13 bases in the middle. The DNA for the CDR3 is TGCGCCAGCAGCCAAGGTCAGGGGAGAGGTGAAAAACTGTTTTTT. Its translation is CASSQGQGRGEKLFF.

CDR3 region: CASSRDTGQPQHF. In nucleotides, the CDR3 is TGTGCCAGCAGCCGGGACACGGGGCAGCCCCAGCATTTT. The V and J genes are TRBV5-5 and TRBJ1-5, with a weak D call TRBD1 (6 bases). Germline loops: CDR1 SGHKS, CDR2 YYEKEE (reference sequence). The V end was cut by 4 bases, the J end by 7 bases, with 12 bases between. The CDR3 loop spans 13 amino acids. The variable domain in full, with the rest retrieved from reference TRBV5-5 and TRBJ1-5, is DAGVTQSPTHLIKTRGQQVTLRCSPISGHKSVSWYQQVLGQGPQFIFQYYEKEERGRGNFPDRFSARQFPNYSSELNVNALLLGDSALYLCASSRDTGQPQHFGDGTRLSIL.

The chain combines TRBV2 with TRBJ1-5, with unresolved D. From germline, CDR1 is SNHLY and CDR2 FYNNEI. The CDR3 consists of 15 residues. V lost 6 bases and J 7 bases, leaving 19 bases between the germline ends. This chain's CDR3 is CASSLNPRANQPQHF. In DNA, the CDR3 is TGTGCCAGCAGCCTCAACCCGAGGGCGAACCAGCCCCAGCATTTT.

The chain recombines TRBV6-6 with TRBJ2-7; 8 bases match TRBD2. V dropped 5 bases and J dropped 2; count of bases not matched to a gene: 8. The CDR3 consists of 15 residues. Per germline, CDR1 MNHNY and CDR2 SVGAGI (reference sequence). CDR3 protein: CASSPPTGGPYEQYF. The DNA for the CDR3 is TGTGCCAGCAGTCCTCCGACGGGAGGGCCCTACGAGCAGTACTTC.

The V and J genes are TRBV5-1 and TRBJ2-7; TRBD1 matches 9 bases. Trimming removed 4 bases from V and 3 bases from J; junction bases left unmatched: 5. Germline V gene lookup returns CDR1 SGHRS and CDR2 YFSETQ. The CDR3 has 14 amino acids. The CDR3 loop reads CASSTSGQGYEQYF. The CDR3 DNA sequence: TGCGCCAGCAGCACTTCGGGACAGGGCTACGAGCAGTACTTC.

The J gene is TRBJ2-7, the V gene TRBV6-1; D ambiguous. Germline CDR1 is MNHNS and CDR2 is SASEGT. CDR3 length: 15 amino acids. The V gene lost 0 bases and the J gene lost 6 bases, with 15 bases spanning the gap. CDR3 sequence (DNA): TGTGCCAGCAGTGAAGCGCCCAGTCTCCCCGGCGAGCAGTACTTC. Translating it yields CASSEAPSLPGEQYF.

Note on this clone: Other nucleotide sequences from this sample produce the same CDR3. V usage is TRBV30 and J usage is TRBJ1-5, with D perhaps matching TRBD1 (5 bases). Germline V gene lookup returns CDR1 GTSNPN and CDR2 SVGIG (reference sequence). The CDR3 has 13 amino acids. V lost 2 bases and J lost 3, with 8 bases in between. The CDR3 DNA is TGTGCCTGGAGTCTGGGGGACAATCAGCCCCAGCATTTT. Translated: CAWSLGDNQPQHF. Based on the CDR3 plus reference TRBV30 and TRBJ1-5, the full variable domain is SQTIHQWPATLVQPVGSPLSLECTVEGTSNPNLYWYRQAAGRGLQLLFYSVGIGQISSEVPQNLSASRPQDRQFILSSKKLLLSDSGFYLCAWSLGDNQPQHFGDGTRLSIL.

The chain is built from TRBV7-8 and TRBJ1-3, with D possibly TRBD1 on 5 matching bases. From germline, CDR1 is SGHVS and CDR2 FQNEAQ. The V end lost 1 base, the J end lost 2 bases, and 12 bases lay between the germline ends. This CDR3 region has 16 residues. CDR3 DNA sequence: TGTGCCAGCAGCTTAGAGGGGATAGTCACTGGAAACACCATATATTTT. This encodes CASSLEGIVTGNTIYF.

Of note for this clone: Different DNA sequences within this sample yield the same CDR3. The chain uses TRBV6-5 and TRBJ1-2; D is perhaps TRBD1 (5 bases). The CDR3 runs 13 residues. Germline CDR1 and CDR2: MNHEY and SVGAGI. The ends were cut back, 5 bases at V and 2 bases at J, with 9 bases in the middle. CDR3 in DNA: TGTGCCAGCAGTCAAGACAGAAACTATGGCTACACCTTC. This codes for CASSQDRNYGYTF.

With regard to this clone: Other DNA sequences in this sample translate to the same CDR3. The chain couples TRBV2 to TRBJ2-2; 8 nucleotides match TRBD1. Per germline, CDR1 SNHLY and CDR2 FYNNEI. Trimming cost V 4 bases and J 0 bases; bases outside gene matches: 1. This CDR3 is 15 amino acids long. In DNA form, the CDR3 reads TGTGCCAGCAGTGTACAGGGGGCGAACACCGGGGAGCTGTTTTTT. It encodes CASSVQGANTGELFF.

The chain joins TRBV7-3 to TRBJ2-3; D might be TRBD2 (5 bases). Per the germline V gene, CDR1 is SGHTA and CDR2 is FQGTGA. The CDR3 has 14 residues. Trimming pared 2 bases from V and 7 bases from J, leaving 13 bases between. The CDR3 DNA is TGTGCCAGCAGCTTAGCCAGCCCCGGGAATACGCAGTATTTT. Protein sequence: CASSLASPGNTQYF.

V and J are TRBV18 and TRBJ2-5, with D maybe TRBD2 (6 bases). The CDR3 covers 15 residues. Germline assignment: CDR1 KGHSH and CDR2 LQKENI. V gave up 2 bases and J gave up 1 base, with 11 bases separating them. The DNA for the CDR3 is TGTGCCAGCTCACCAAGTCGGGAGATCCAAGAGACCCAGTACTTC. Translation: CASSPSREIQETQYF.

This clone was seen a handful of times. The chain employs TRBV11-2 and TRBJ1-1, with no clear D. CDR1 and CDR2 (germline): SGHAT, FQNNGV. Trimming took off 2 bases at V and 10 bases at J, with 8 bases between the two ends. The CDR3 length is 11 residues. In DNA, the CDR3 is TGTGCCAGCAGCTTAACGTTCGTAGCTTTCTTT. This translates into CASSLTFVAFF.

V gene TRBV7-2 combines with J gene TRBJ2-5; 10 positions agree with TRBD2. Germline CDR1 reads SGHTA; CDR2 reads FQGNSA. Trimming cost V 5 bases and J 2 bases; bases outside gene matches: 8. The CDR3 extends over 16 amino acids. The CDR3 reads CASSPASGGGQETQYF. The CDR3 nucleotides read TGTGCCAGCAGCCCAGCTAGCGGGGGTGGGCAAGAGACCCAGTACTTC. Complete variable domain (other parts from reference TRBV7-2 and TRBJ2-5): GAGVSQSPSNKVTEKGKDVELRCDPISGHTALYWYRQSLGQGLEFLIYFQGNSAPDKSGLPSDRFSAERTGGSVSTLTIQRTQQEDSAVYLCASSPASGGGQETQYFGPGTRLLVL.